This note documents a single T cell receptor (beta chain) sequence. Its antigen target is currently unknown. Base qualities were left out, and no much larger clone turns up one base away. These data belong to a study of blood T cell repertoires in COVID-19 (dated by TCRdb to 2018 to 2021). With respect to the entire study: The collaborator samples originated in the United States, Italy and Spain and spanned the acute and convalescent phases of COVID-19. The sample metadata nearly always contained a de-identified subject ID, COVID-19 status, age in years and sex. The repertoires were made available in a free public database intended to serve as a resource for research on the immune response to SARS-CoV-2. Samples came from the ongoing ImmuneRACE study (first 160 participants) plus 1,254 subjects from 6 global collaborators. Where available, HLA class I and class II types were obtained from metadata supplied by the sample provider rather than from assay-based typing. Subjects who had been exposed to COVID-19, were actively infected with it, or had recovered from it provided the deeply sampled blood TCRbeta repertoires that made up the dataset. The prospective study material was composed of cDNA or gDNA derived from T cells, B-cell-depleted T cells, or PBMCs.

In the prospective study, participants were about 18 to 95 years old, resided in about two dozen geographic areas of the United States, and were enrolled through a virtual design. In the prospective study, participants were assigned to cohorts based on the clinical history participants reported in a screening survey and a study questionnaire. Recovered participants in ImmuneRACE Cohort 3 were defined as having two consecutive negative NP/OP PCR tests, clearance from a healthcare professional, or resolution of symptoms. Each participant in the prospective study had whole blood, serum and a nasopharyngeal or oropharyngeal swab collected by mobile phlebotomists. Over a roughly 2-month period, participants in the prospective study had the option of providing additional blood draws and questionnaires. Before DNA extraction, blood samples from the prospective study were shipped at room temperature or frozen.

The immunoSEQ Assay, a bias-controlled multiplex PCR, was used to amplify TCRbeta CDR3 regions from genomic DNA. In the source study's methods: Within the assay, amplification of reference gene primers was used to estimate how many nucleated cells each sample contained. To quantify the absolute abundance of each unique TCRbeta CDR3 rearrangement, sequence reads were collapsed and filtered. Productive Simpson clonality was computed per sample as the square root of Simpson's diversity index over productive rearrangements. The clones in this table, taken by TCRdb from immuneACCESS, are in-frame only. Not every clone is retained; where verified, under half of the shortfall comes from an unresolved V gene, and the cause of the rest is unknown. The V and J calls and clone size were taken over from that table, and D and trimming were inferred from the DNA. The sample table holds under 200,000 clones, of which over 80% were seen once. 10% to 15% of the sample comes from the top ten.

The paper's findings and limits, for the study overall: Clinical and demographic metadata were provided uncurated, with the amount varying by source and participant.

The CDR3 numbers 15 residues from cysteine through phenylalanine. Just CDR3 DNA is preserved here, 45 bases in frame from base 1. At the junction V is shortened by 1 base and J by 3 bases, with 12 bases in between. The germline V gene sets CDR1 to MGHDK and CDR2 to SYGVNS. The sequence links TRBV25-1 to TRBJ1-2; the D gene assignment is ambiguous. The sequence was obtained from a woman aged 60-75 years who had recovered from COVID-19. Sequencing was done on a sample of PBMCs or T cells enriched from blood (not recorded which). CDR3 loop: CASSESGNAYYGYTF. The nucleotide sequence is given as TGTGCCAGCAGTGAATCGGGGAATGCCTACTATGGCTACACCTTC.